This T cell receptor beta chain stems from a study of CD8 T cells in ankylosing spondylitis. In regard to this clonotype: As yet, its antigen is unknown.

Study conclusions and caveats: Matched ankylosing spondylitis synovial fluid reportedly contained a significantly enriched population of disease-linked clones. Prior literature has documented some motif variants in synovial fluid and blood from reactive arthritis. A motif in TCR beta, a set of 8 or 9 highly homologous variants, appeared characteristic of ankylosing spondylitis blood.

This CDR3 is 15 amino acids long. The ends lost 1 base at V and 4 bases at J; junction bases unmatched: 7. From germline, CDR1 is SGHKS and CDR2 YYEKEE (reference sequence). The TCR beta libraries were generated through quantitative 5'-RACE incorporating molecular barcodes. TCRdb itself ran the 5' RACE reads through MiXCR, one entry per CDR3 protein. The repertoire holds fewer than 750,000 distinct CDR3 sequences, over 15% seen once, with under 20% in the top ten. The chain combines TRBV5-5 with TRBJ1-1, with 7 bases fitting TRBD1. The clonotype originates from a male donor with ankylosing spondylitis. The sample consisted of blood, either unsorted or a sorted T cell fraction (not recorded which). DNA of the CDR3: TGTGCCAGCAGCTTGACGACAGGGATAAGCACTGAAGCTTTCTTT. The encoded protein is CASSLTTGISTEAFF.